This is a list of T cell receptor beta chains from one sample in a study of CD8 T cells in ankylosing spondylitis. TCRdb reprocessed the 5' RACE reads with MiXCR, giving one entry per CDR3 protein. The table includes around 890,000 distinct CDR3 sequences, 10% to 15% detected once. The specimen was blood, either unsorted or a sorted T cell fraction (not recorded which). The receptor set was obtained from a male donor with ankylosing spondylitis. CDR3s include the opening cysteine and the closing phenylalanine or tryptophan. The order of the fields is J gene, V gene, clone size, D gene, CDR3 DNA, CDR3 protein. A D gene is named only where the DNA matches it firmly. The size entry is marked missing in some rows and otherwise reads once, few, many or a size class.

TRBJ2-1 TRBV6-4 few TRBD2 TGTGCCAGCAGTGATTCCCTGGCGGGAGGCTACAATGAGCAGTTCTTC CASSDSLAGGYNEQFF
TRBJ2-1 TRBV20-1 - - TGCAGTGCTAGTCGTGGTCCCGACTCCTACAATGAGCAGTTCTTC CSASRGPDSYNEQFF
TRBJ2-1 TRBV9 - TRBD2 TGTGCCAGCAGCCTGACTAGCGGGAGGGCTACGAATGAGCAGTTCTTC CASSLTSGRATNEQFF
TRBJ2-5 TRBV5-5 many - TGTGCCAGCACCATGGGACCATCGGAGACCCAGTACTTC CASTMGPSETQYF
TRBJ2-3 TRBV9 - - TGTGCCAGCAGCGTAGGATTTCTCGGGAGCGCAGATACGCAGTATTTT CASSVGFLGSADTQYF
TRBJ1-1 TRBV20-1 many - TGCAGTGCTACTACAGGGAACACTGAAGCTTTCTTT CSATTGNTEAFF
TRBJ2-5 TRBV7-2 few TRBD2 TGTGCCAGCAGCCCTTTCGGGGGGGAAGAGACCCAGTACTTC CASSPFGGEETQYF
TRBJ2-2 TRBV7-8 - - TGTGCCAGCAGTGATTACGGGGAGCTGTTTTTT CASSDYGELFF
TRBJ2-5 TRBV7-2 - TRBD1 TGTGCCAGCAGCTCCACGGGACAGGGGCGGGAGACCCAGTACTTC CASSSTGQGRETQYF
TRBJ2-7 TRBV7-3 few TRBD1 TGTGCCAGCAGCTCAGGACAGGGGGCCTACTACGAGCAGTACTTC CASSSGQGAYYEQYF
TRBJ2-6 TRBV5-1 few TRBD1 TGCGCCAGCAGCTTGGCAGGGGGCGGCTACTCTGGGGCCAACGTCCTGACTTTC CASSLAGGGYSGANVLTF
TRBJ2-2 TRBV5-1 - - TGCGCCAGCAGCGTGGACATTCCCTCCCGGGAGCTGTTTTTT CASSVDIPSRELFF
TRBJ2-1 TRBV11-2 few TRBD1 TGTGCCAGCAGCCGCGTGGGACAGGAATTAGATGAGCAGTTCTTC CASSRVGQELDEQFF
TRBJ1-5 TRBV6-2/TRBV6-3 many TRBD1 TGTGCCAGCAGCCGGGGACAGGATCAGCCCCAGCATTTT CASSRGQDQPQHF
TRBJ2-1 TRBV29-1 few - TGCAGCGCCCCGATGGGGGGCATGAATGAGCAGTTCTTC CSAPMGGMNEQFF
TRBJ2-7 TRBV5-1 many TRBD2 TGCGCCAGCAGCTTACCCTCTAGCGGGAGGGTCGGCGAGCAGTACTTC CASSLPSSGRVGEQYF
TRBJ2-1 TRBV5-1 few - TGCGCCAGCAGCTTCGGGACGGAGGACAATGAGCAGTTCTTC CASSFGTEDNEQFF
TRBJ2-5 TRBV27 few - TGTGCCAGCAGTACTCGGCGAAGCCGCAGTGAGACCCAGTACTTC CASSTRRSRSETQYF
TRBJ2-5 TRBV29-1 many TRBD2 TGCAGCGTGAGCGGGACTAGCTGGTCCCAAGAGACCCAGTACTTC CSVSGTSWSQETQYF
TRBJ1-2 TRBV7-2 - - TGTGCCAGCACCCTGACATACTCCTATGGCTACACCTTC CASTLTYSYGYTF
TRBJ2-7 TRBV27 - - TGTGCCAGCAGTCGAGTCTCAGGATTATCCTACGAGCAGTACTTC CASSRVSGLSYEQYF
TRBJ1-1 TRBV28 few - TGTGCCAGCAGTTTATGGAGGGGCGGCACTGAAGCTTTCTTT CASSLWRGGTEAFF
TRBJ2-1 TRBV5-1 many - TGTGCCAGCACCTTATACAATGAGCAGTTCTTC CASTLYNEQFF
TRBJ2-1 TRBV9 few TRBD2 TGTGCCAGCAGCTTCGGGACTAGCGGGGGAAAGCAGTTCTTC CASSFGTSGGKQFF
TRBJ2-7 TRBV3-1 few - TGTGCCAGCAGCCGCGGACAGCAAAGATCCTACGAGCAGTACTTC CASSRGQQRSYEQYF
TRBJ2-1 TRBV13 - TRBD1 TGTGCCAGCAGCTCTAACAGGGGGCATTATGAGCAGTTCTTC CASSSNRGHYEQFF
TRBJ2-1 TRBV11-2 once TRBD2 TGTGCCAGCAGCTTAGATCGGACGGGACTAGCGGGATTAAATGAGCAGTTCTTC CASSLDRTGLAGLNEQFF
TRBJ2-7 TRBV4-2 - - TGTGCCAGCAGCCAAGAGGTGGTTCTGTTCTACGAGCAGTACTTC CASSQEVVLFYEQYF
TRBJ2-1 TRBV7-8 many - TGTGCCAGCTTCCTGAGTGCCTACAATGAGCAGTTCTTC CASFLSAYNEQFF
TRBJ1-1 TRBV5-5 few - TGTGCCAGCAGGGGTGGGGGACGCTCAGAATGGGTGAACACTGAAGCTTTCTTT CASRGGGRSEWVNTEAFF
TRBJ1-5 TRBV11-1 - TRBD1 TGTGCCAGCAGCTACGAGCCCAGGGGACAGGGGGCCAATCAGCCCCAGCATTTT CASSYEPRGQGANQPQHF
TRBJ1-2 TRBV20-1 - - TGCAGTGCTAGTAGGGAGTACTATGGCTACACCTTC CSASREYYGYTF
TRBJ2-7 TRBV20-1 many - TGCAGTGCCCTCTACCCTACTAGCGAGCAGTACTTC CSALYPTSEQYF
TRBJ1-5 TRBV20-1 - - TGCAGTGCTAGAGGTGGGGCCTACAATCAGCCCCAGCATTTT CSARGGAYNQPQHF
TRBJ2-7 TRBV5-6 few - TGTGCCAGCAGTTCCGGACCGGGACACGACTACGAGCAGTACTTC CASSSGPGHDYEQYF
TRBJ2-7 TRBV6-1 - - TGTGCCACTCCCCGTGGCCCGGACAGCTCCTACGAGCAGTACTTC CATPRGPDSSYEQYF
TRBJ2-3 TRBV5-1 many - TGCGCCAGCAGCTTCCTCCCCGGGGGAACAGATACGCAGTATTTT CASSFLPGGTDTQYF
TRBJ2-1 TRBV20-1 many TRBD1 TGCAGTGCCCTCGACAGGGCATTAAGCTTCTACAATGAGCAGTTCTTC CSALDRALSFYNEQFF
TRBJ2-4 TRBV5-1 many - TGCGCCAGCAGCTTGGATCTAGCCAAAAACATTCAGTACTTC CASSLDLAKNIQYF
TRBJ2-3 TRBV20-1 many - TGCAGTGCTAGCGGGGGCCCCACAGATACGCAGTATTTT CSASGGPTDTQYF
TRBJ2-7 TRBV5-1 - - TGCGCCAGCAGCTTGGCCATTGGGGCCTCCTACGAGCAGTACTTC CASSLAIGASYEQYF
TRBJ2-7 TRBV20-1 - TRBD2 TGCAGTGCTAGAGGGACTAGCGCCTACGAGCAGTACTTC CSARGTSAYEQYF
TRBJ2-7 TRBV7-9 few - TGTGCCAGCAGCCGGGGGCGGACCAACTCCTACGAGCAGTACTTC CASSRGRTNSYEQYF
TRBJ1-6 TRBV28 few - TGTGCCAGCACCTGGGGGGGACCCTATAATTCACCCCTCCACTTT CASTWGGPYNSPLHF
TRBJ1-2 TRBV27 many - TGTGCCAGCAGTTTAAAGGGAGGGGGCTACACCTTC CASSLKGGGYTF
TRBJ2-2 TRBV10-3 few TRBD2 TGTGCCATCAGCCCTGGACTAGCGGGAGATGGGACCGGGGAGCTGTTTTTT CAISPGLAGDGTGELFF
TRBJ2-5 TRBV20-1 - - TGCAGTGCTCCTAATGCCGGGGTCCAGACCCAGTACTTC CSAPNAGVQTQYF
TRBJ1-1 TRBV5-5 - - TGTGCCAGCAGCTTTTTGGGGGGAGGGAAAACTGAAGCTTTCTTT CASSFLGGGKTEAFF
TRBJ1-1 TRBV29-1 many - TGCAGCGTTGCCCCGAGGCAGGGGAACACTGAAGCTTTCTTT CSVAPRQGNTEAFF
TRBJ2-7 TRBV20-1 few - TGCAGTGCTAGAGATCATGGGACTCGCTACGAGCAGTACTTC CSARDHGTRYEQYF
TRBJ2-5 TRBV7-9 - - TGTGCCAGCATCAGAATCGGCAGGGACCAAGAGACCCAGTACTTC CASIRIGRDQETQYF
TRBJ1-5 TRBV20-1 many - TGCAGTGCAGCGGTGTTTGATCAGCCCCAGCATTTT CSAAVFDQPQHF
TRBJ2-2 TRBV20-1 few - TGCAGTGCTAGAGCGGCGGGCGAGCTGTTTTTT CSARAAGELFF